This T cell receptor (beta chain) was profiled in a study of OX40 agonist ivuxolimab in advanced cancers. In the study overall: The dose of intravenous ivuxolimab that patients received every 2 weeks ranged from 0.01 to 10 mg/kg.

Baseline was the first blood sampling point, followed by cycle 4 day 1 and cycle 7 day 1. The CDR3 covers 16 residues. Trimming took off 1 base at V and 7 bases at J, with 16 bases between the two ends. Germline V gene lookup returns CDR1 LGHNA and CDR2 YSLEER. The assay was immunoSEQ multiplex PCR, and TCRdb's table has in-frame clones only and misses some. The sample yields tens of thousands of clones, roughly 93% seen once. This clonotype was obtained from an adult with an advanced solid tumor such as melanoma, head and neck, liver or kidney cancer. This material consisted of CD4+ or CD8+ T cells sorted from blood, taken in a trial of the OX40 agonist ivuxolimab. The chain joins TRBV4-3 to TRBJ2-2; no definite D call. Here the CDR3 reads CASSQGNQAIVGELFF. The CDR3 coding sequence is TGCGCCAGCAGCCAAGGAAATCAAGCGATCGTCGGGGAGCTGTTTTTT.